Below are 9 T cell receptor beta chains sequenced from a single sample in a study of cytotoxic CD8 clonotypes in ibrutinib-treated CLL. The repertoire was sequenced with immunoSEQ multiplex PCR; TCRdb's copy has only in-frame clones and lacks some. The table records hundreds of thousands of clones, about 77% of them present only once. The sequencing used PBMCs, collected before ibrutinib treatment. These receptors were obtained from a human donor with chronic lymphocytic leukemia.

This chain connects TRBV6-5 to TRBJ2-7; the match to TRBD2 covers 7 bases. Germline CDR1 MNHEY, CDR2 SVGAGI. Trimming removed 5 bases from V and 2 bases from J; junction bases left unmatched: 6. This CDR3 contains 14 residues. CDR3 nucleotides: TGTGCCAGCAGTAAGGCGGGAGACACCTACGAGCAGTACTTC. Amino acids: CASSKAGDTYEQYF.

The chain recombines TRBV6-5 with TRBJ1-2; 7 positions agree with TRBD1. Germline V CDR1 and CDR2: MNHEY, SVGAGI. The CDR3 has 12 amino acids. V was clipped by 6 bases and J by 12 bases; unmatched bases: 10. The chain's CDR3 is CASRTGDLIDTF. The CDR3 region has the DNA TGTGCCAGCAGAACAGGGGATTTAATCGACACCTTC.

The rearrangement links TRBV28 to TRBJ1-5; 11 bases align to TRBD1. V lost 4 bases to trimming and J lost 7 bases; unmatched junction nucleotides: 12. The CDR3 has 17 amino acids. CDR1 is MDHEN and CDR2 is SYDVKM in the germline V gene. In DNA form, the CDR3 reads TGTGCCAGCAGTTCTGCCGGGACAGGGGGGTTTTGGCAGCCCCAGCATTTT. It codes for CASSSAGTGGFWQPQHF. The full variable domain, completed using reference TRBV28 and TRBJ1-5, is DVKVTQSSRYLVKRTGEKVFLECVQDMDHENMFWYRQDPGLGLRLIYFSYDVKMKEKGDIPEGYSVSREKKERFSLILESASTNQTSMYLCASSSAGTGGFWQPQHFGDGTRLSIL.

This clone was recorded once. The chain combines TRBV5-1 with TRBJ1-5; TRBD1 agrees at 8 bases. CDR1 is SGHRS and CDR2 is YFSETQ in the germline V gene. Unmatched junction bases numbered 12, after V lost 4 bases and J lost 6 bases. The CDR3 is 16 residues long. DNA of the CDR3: TGCGCCAGCAGCCACGGTGCGTACAGGGGGAGTCAGCCCCAGCATTTT. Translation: CASSHGAYRGSQPQHF.

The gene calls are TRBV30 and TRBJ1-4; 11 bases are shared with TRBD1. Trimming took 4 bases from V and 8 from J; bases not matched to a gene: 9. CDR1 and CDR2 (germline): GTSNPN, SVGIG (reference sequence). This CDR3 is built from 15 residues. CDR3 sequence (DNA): TGTGCCTGGACTAGAGGGACAGGGGGACGAGAAAAACTGTTTTTT. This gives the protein CAWTRGTGGREKLFF.

This chain's CDR3 is CASSVPAGPGELFF. The DNA of the CDR3 is TGTGCCAGCAGCGTACCCGCTGGGCCCGGGGAGCTGTTTTTT. This chain connects TRBV9 to TRBJ2-2; D uncertain. Trimming cost V 1 base and J 6 bases, with 10 bases left between them. Germline values: CDR1 SGDLS, CDR2 YYNGEE. This CDR3 contains 14 residues.

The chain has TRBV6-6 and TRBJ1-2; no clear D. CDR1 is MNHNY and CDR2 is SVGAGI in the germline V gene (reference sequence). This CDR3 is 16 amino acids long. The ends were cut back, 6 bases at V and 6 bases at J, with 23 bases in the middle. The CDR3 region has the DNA TGTGCCAGCAGCCAGACTATTAGCTACCATGGGGATGGCTACACCTTC. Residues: CASSQTISYHGDGYTF.

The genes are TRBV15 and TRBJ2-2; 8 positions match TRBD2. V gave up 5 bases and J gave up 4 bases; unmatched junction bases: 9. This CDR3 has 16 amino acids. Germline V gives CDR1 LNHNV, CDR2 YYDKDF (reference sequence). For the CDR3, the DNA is TGTGCCACCAGCGGAAGCGGGAGATGGGGCACCGGGGAGCTGTTTTTT. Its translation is CATSGSGRWGTGELFF.

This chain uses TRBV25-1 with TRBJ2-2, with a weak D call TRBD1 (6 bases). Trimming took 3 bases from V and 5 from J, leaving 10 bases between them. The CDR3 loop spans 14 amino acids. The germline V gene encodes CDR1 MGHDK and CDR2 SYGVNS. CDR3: CASSEPGVTGELFF. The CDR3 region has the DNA TGTGCCAGCAGTGAGCCAGGGGTGACCGGGGAGCTGTTTTTT.